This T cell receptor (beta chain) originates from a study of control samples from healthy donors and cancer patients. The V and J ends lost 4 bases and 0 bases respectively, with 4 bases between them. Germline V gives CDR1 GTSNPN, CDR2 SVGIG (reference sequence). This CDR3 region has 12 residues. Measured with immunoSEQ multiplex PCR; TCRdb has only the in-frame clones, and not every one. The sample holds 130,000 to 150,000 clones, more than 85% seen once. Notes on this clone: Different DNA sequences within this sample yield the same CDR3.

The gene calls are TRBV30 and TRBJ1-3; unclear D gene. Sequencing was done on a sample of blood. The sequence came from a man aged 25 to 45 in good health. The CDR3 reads CAWTGSGNTIYF. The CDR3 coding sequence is TGTGCCTGGACCGGCTCTGGAAACACCATATATTTT.